This T cell receptor (beta chain) stems from a study of shared clonotypes between healthy human individuals. Points from the study as a whole: For naive CD4 cells, roughly 5% of clonotypes were shared across a few donors. What rarefaction showed was incomplete sorted-subset sequencing despite large depth.

It was into CD45RA+ naive and CD45RA-negative memory subsets that the CD4+ cells were split. Clones were sequenced by immunoSEQ multiplex PCR, and TCRdb holds only the in-frame ones, with some missing. The table lists under 1,100,000 clones, more than 65% of them singletons. With respect to this clone: The antigen is undetermined. This sample also contains other DNA sequences that code for the same CDR3.

Looked up from germline, CDR1 is SGDLS and CDR2 is YYNGEE. The germline V and J ends were trimmed by 0 bases and 6 bases, with 10 bases remaining between them. The CDR3 runs 13 residues. The V gene is TRBV9, the J gene TRBJ2-7, with a possible D match to TRBD2 (6 bases). This clonotype originated in a man between 18 and 29 years old in good health. Sequencing was performed on memory CD4+ T cells sorted from blood. Subset reported: CD45RA-negative fraction. The CDR3 here is CASSVGQGGEQYF. The DNA for the CDR3 is TGTGCCAGCAGCGTAGGGCAGGGAGGCGAGCAGTACTTC.